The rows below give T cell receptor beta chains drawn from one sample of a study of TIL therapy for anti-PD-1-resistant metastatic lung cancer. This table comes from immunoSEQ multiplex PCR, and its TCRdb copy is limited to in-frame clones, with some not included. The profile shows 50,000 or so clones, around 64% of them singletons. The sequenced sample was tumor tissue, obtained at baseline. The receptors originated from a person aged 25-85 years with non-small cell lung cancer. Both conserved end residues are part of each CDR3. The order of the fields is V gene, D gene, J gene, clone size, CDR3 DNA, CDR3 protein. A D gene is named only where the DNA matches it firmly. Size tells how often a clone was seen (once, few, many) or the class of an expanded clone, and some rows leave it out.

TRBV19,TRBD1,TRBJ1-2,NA,TGTGCCAGTAGTATCTGGGCGGGGGACAGCCAGTACTATGGCTACACCTTC,CASSIWAGDSQYYGYTF
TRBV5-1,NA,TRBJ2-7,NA,TGCGCCAGCGGGTTATGGGGGAACTCCTACGAGCAGTACTTC,CASGLWGNSYEQYF
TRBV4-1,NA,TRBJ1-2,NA,TGCGCCAGCAGCCAAGAGCAGGGACAAAACTATGGCTACACCTTC,CASSQEQGQNYGYTF
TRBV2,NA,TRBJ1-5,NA,TGTGCCAGCAGTGACGAGGTCCCCTTTTCACCCCAGCATTTT,CASSDEVPFSPQHF
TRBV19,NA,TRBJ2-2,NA,TGTGCCAGTAGTAGCTCAGGGAACACCGGGGAGCTGTTTTTT,CASSSSGNTGELFF
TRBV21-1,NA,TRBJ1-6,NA,TGTGCCAGCAGCAAAACCGGCAAGAGACATCGCCACCGCTATTCACCCCTCCACTTT,CASSKTGKRHRHRYSPLHF
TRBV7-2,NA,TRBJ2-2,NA,TGTGCCAGCAGCCAGCCCGGTTGGAATGCGGAGCTGTTTTTT,CASSQPGWNAELFF
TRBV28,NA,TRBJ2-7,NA,TGTGCCAGCCGAGGGAACTACGAGCAGTACTTC,CASRGNYEQYF
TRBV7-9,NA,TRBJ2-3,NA,TGTGCCAGCATCCAAGGGTCGGGGCTGGGGCAGTATTTT,CASIQGSGLGQYF
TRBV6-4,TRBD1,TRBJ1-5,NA,TGTGCCAGCAGTGAGGGCAGGGGGCTGCCCCAGCATTTT,CASSEGRGLPQHF
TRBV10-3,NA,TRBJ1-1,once,TGTGCCACCGGGAGGGAAACAGACACTGAAGCTTTCTTT,CATGRETDTEAFF
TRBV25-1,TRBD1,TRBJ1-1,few,TGTGCCAGCAGTCCCATTGGGACAGGGAACACTGAAGCTTTCTTT,CASSPIGTGNTEAFF
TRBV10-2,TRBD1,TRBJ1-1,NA,TGCGCCAGCAGTGACTTAGGAGGGGGCCGGTACACTGAAGCTTTCTTT,CASSDLGGGRYTEAFF
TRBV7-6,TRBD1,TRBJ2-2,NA,TGTGCCAGCGCCCAGGGGGCCGTAAACACCGGGGAGCTGTTTTTT,CASAQGAVNTGELFF
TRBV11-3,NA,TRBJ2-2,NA,TGTGCCAGCAGCTTAGATCGGTGGCGGGGAAACACCGGGGAGCTGTTTTTT,CASSLDRWRGNTGELFF
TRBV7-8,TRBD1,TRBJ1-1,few,TGTGCCAGCAGCTCCCGACAGGGGTTGACTGAAGCTTTCTTT,CASSSRQGLTEAFF
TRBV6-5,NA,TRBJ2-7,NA,TGTGCCAGCAGTCTCCGGGACTCCTCCTACGAGCAGTACTTC,CASSLRDSSYEQYF
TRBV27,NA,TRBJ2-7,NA,TGTGCCAGCAGTCCTGAGCGGACATACGAGCAGTACTTC,CASSPERTYEQYF
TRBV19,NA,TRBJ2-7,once,TGTGCCAGTCACCTACCGAACCTATACGAGCAGTACTTC,CASHLPNLYEQYF
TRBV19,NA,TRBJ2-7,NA,TGTGCCAGTAGTGGTAGGACGGGGGACGAGCAGTACTTC,CASSGRTGDEQYF
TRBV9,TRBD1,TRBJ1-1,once,TGTGCCAGCAGCGTAGGTACCGGGACAGGGGGCATGAACACTGAAGCTTTCTTT,CASSVGTGTGGMNTEAFF
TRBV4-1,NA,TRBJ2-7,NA,TGCGCCAGCAGCCAGGTTAGGGGTTCGGACGAGCAGTACTTC,CASSQVRGSDEQYF